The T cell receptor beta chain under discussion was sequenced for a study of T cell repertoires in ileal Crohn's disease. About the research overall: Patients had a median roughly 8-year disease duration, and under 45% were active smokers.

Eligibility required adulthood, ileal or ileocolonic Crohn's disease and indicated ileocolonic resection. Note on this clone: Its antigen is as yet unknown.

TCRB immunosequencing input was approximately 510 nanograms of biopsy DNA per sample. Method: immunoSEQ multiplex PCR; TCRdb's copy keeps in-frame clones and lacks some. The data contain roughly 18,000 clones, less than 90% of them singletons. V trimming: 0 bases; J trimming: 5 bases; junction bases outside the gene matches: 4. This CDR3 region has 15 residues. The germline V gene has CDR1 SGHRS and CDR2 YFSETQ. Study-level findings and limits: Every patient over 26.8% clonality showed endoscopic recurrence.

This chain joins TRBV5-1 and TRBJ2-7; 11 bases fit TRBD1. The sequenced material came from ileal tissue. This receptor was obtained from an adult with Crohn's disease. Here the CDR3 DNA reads TGCGCCAGCAGCTTGGTCCCGGGACAGGGGGACGAGCAGTACTTC. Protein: CASSLVPGQGDEQYF.